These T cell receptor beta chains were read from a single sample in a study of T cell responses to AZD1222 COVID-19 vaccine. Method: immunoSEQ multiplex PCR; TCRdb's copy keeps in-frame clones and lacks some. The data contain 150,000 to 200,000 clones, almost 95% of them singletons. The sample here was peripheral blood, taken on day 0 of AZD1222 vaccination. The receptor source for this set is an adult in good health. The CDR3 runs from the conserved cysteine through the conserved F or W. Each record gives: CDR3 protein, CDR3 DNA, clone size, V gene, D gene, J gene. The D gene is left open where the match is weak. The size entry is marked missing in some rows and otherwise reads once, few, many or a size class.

CDR3: CASSLRGNPNTIYF
DNA: TGTGCCAGCAGTTTACGGGGTAATCCGAACACCATATATTTT
size: .
V: TRBV28
D: .
J: TRBJ1-3

CDR3: CASSLLGGTEAFF
DNA: TGTGCCAGCAGTCTTTTAGGTGGCACTGAAGCTTTCTTT
size: .
V: TRBV27
D: .
J: TRBJ1-1

CDR3: CSVVERHGYTF
DNA: TGCAGCGTTGTCGAACGGCATGGCTACACCTTC
size: .
V: TRBV29-1
D: .
J: TRBJ1-2

CDR3: CATQGQNSYEQYF
DNA: TGTGCCACCCAGGGGCAGAACTCCTACGAGCAGTACTTC
size: .
V: TRBV19
D: .
J: TRBJ2-7

CDR3: CASSLRSSTDTQYF
DNA: TGCGCCAGCAGCTTACGGAGTAGCACAGATACGCAGTATTTT
size: .
V: TRBV5-1
D: .
J: TRBJ2-3

CDR3: CASSVATGGARETQYF
DNA: TGTGCCAGCAGCGTAGCTACAGGGGGCGCCCGAGAGACCCAGTACTTC
size: .
V: TRBV9
D: TRBD1
J: TRBJ2-5

CDR3: CATSDRVSAEAFF
DNA: TGTGCCACCAGTGACAGGGTGAGCGCTGAAGCTTTCTTT
size: .
V: TRBV24-1
D: .
J: TRBJ1-1

CDR3: CASSTGLDTYEQYF
DNA: TGCGCCAGCAGCACGGGACTCGATACCTACGAGCAGTACTTC
size: .
V: TRBV5-1
D: .
J: TRBJ2-7

CDR3: CASSRGLRGGGELFF
DNA: TGCGCCAGCAGCCGTGGGCTCCGAGGGGGCGGGGAGCTGTTTTTT
size: .
V: TRBV4-3
D: .
J: TRBJ2-2

CDR3: CASSSNNLGQPSYEQYF
DNA: TGTGCCAGCAGCTCCAATAACTTAGGACAGCCTAGTTACGAGCAGTACTTC
size: few
V: TRBV28
D: .
J: TRBJ2-7

CDR3: CASSKTRQVGSTNEKLFF
DNA: TGTGCCAGCAGCAAAACCAGACAGGTTGGGTCAACTAATGAAAAACTGTTTTTT
size: .
V: TRBV21-1
D: .
J: TRBJ1-4

CDR3: CASSALTGRQETQYF
DNA: TGTGCCAGCTCAGCCCTGACAGGGCGCCAAGAGACCCAGTACTTC
size: .
V: TRBV18
D: TRBD1
J: TRBJ2-5

CDR3: CASSLSLGGELFF
DNA: TGTGCCAGCAGCCTTTCCTTGGGCGGGGAGCTGTTTTTT
size: .
V: TRBV11-2
D: .
J: TRBJ2-2

CDR3: CASSLSGLAGVTNTGELFF
DNA: TGTGCCAGCAGCTTAAGTGGGCTAGCGGGCGTAACGAACACCGGGGAGCTGTTTTTT
size: .
V: TRBV7-3
D: TRBD2
J: TRBJ2-2

CDR3: CASKLLSKDGYTF
DNA: TGCGCCAGCAAGCTCCTCTCCAAGGATGGCTACACCTTC
size: .
V: TRBV5-1
D: .
J: TRBJ1-2

CDR3: CASSYTPGGKNEQFF
DNA: TGTGCCAGCAGTTACACGCCCGGAGGCAAAAATGAGCAGTTCTTC
size: once
V: TRBV6-5
D: .
J: TRBJ2-1

CDR3: CASSTPIDRVIDGYTF
DNA: TGTGCCAGCAGCACCCCCATCGACAGGGTTATAGATGGCTACACCTTC
size: .
V: TRBV9
D: TRBD1
J: TRBJ1-2

CDR3: CASSVRTAPEQYF
DNA: TGTGCCAGCAGTGTAAGGACAGCCCCCGAGCAGTACTTC
size: .
V: TRBV2
D: .
J: TRBJ2-7

CDR3: CASSQDGTGYEKLFF
DNA: TGCGCCAGCAGCCAAGACGGGACAGGGTATGAAAAACTGTTTTTT
size: .
V: TRBV4-1
D: TRBD1
J: TRBJ1-4

CDR3: CAISESRVSGGQGYTF
DNA: TGTGCCATCAGTGAGTCGAGGGTGTCAGGGGGTCAGGGCTACACCTTC
size: .
V: TRBV10-3
D: TRBD1
J: TRBJ1-2

CDR3: CASSPHRAEPSYEQYF
DNA: TGTGCCAGCAGTCCCCACCGGGCGGAACCTTCCTACGAGCAGTACTTC
size: .
V: TRBV28
D: .
J: TRBJ2-7

CDR3: CSASHPPTMNTEAFF
DNA: TGCAGTGCTAGTCACCCTCCCACCATGAACACTGAAGCTTTCTTT
size: .
V: TRBV20-1
D: .
J: TRBJ1-1

CDR3: CSVDADYTWNEQFF
DNA: TGCAGCGTCGACGCTGACTACACTTGGAATGAGCAGTTCTTC
size: .
V: TRBV29-1
D: .
J: TRBJ2-1

CDR3: CASSSGDTEAFF
DNA: TGTGCCAGCAGTTCAGGGGACACTGAAGCTTTCTTT
size: .
V: TRBV6-5
D: .
J: TRBJ1-1

CDR3: CASSNVNNEQFF
DNA: TGTGCCAGCTCGAATGTAAACAATGAGCAGTTCTTC
size: .
V: TRBV18
D: .
J: TRBJ2-1

CDR3: CSAHDNYGYTF
DNA: TGCAGTGCCCATGACAACTATGGCTACACCTTC
size: .
V: TRBV20-1
D: .
J: TRBJ1-2

CDR3: CASSLGTTAPYEQYF
DNA: TGTGCCAGCAGCTTAGGAACAACCGCACCCTACGAGCAGTACTTC
size: .
V: TRBV11-2
D: .
J: TRBJ2-7

CDR3: CASSEPSRREGQFYGYTF
DNA: TGTGCCAGCAGTGAACCCTCCCGACGCGAGGGACAGTTCTATGGCTACACCTTC
size: .
V: TRBV6-1
D: TRBD1
J: TRBJ1-2

CDR3: CASRFGGQVHEQYF
DNA: TGTGCCAGCCGCTTCGGGGGACAGGTCCACGAGCAGTACTTC
size: .
V: TRBV7-9
D: TRBD1
J: TRBJ2-7

CDR3: CASLAGGRDEQYF
DNA: TGTGCCAGTTTAGCGGGAGGTCGCGACGAGCAGTACTTC
size: .
V: TRBV6-5
D: TRBD2
J: TRBJ2-7

CDR3: CAGIVPSYEQYF
DNA: TGTGCCGGAATAGTCCCCTCCTACGAGCAGTACTTC
size: .
V: TRBV5-8
D: .
J: TRBJ2-7

CDR3: CSVGGGPNSPLHF
DNA: TGCAGCGTGGGGGGGGGACCGAATTCACCCCTCCACTTT
size: .
V: TRBV29-1
D: .
J: TRBJ1-6

CDR3: CASSLYRGNTIYF
DNA: TGTGCCAGCAGTTTATATCGGGGAAACACCATATATTTT
size: .
V: TRBV27
D: .
J: TRBJ1-3

CDR3: CASSLGTFNSPLHF
DNA: TGTGCCAGCAGCTTAGGGACTTTTAATTCACCCCTCCACTTT
size: .
V: TRBV7-2
D: .
J: TRBJ1-6

CDR3: CASSPWTGQAGELFF
DNA: TGTGCCAGCAGCCCTTGGACAGGGCAGGCCGGGGAGCTGTTTTTT
size: .
V: TRBV7-9
D: TRBD1
J: TRBJ2-2